This T cell receptor (beta chain) is drawn from a study of identifying expanded T cells in peripheral blood. Study results and caveats: Approximately two-week clone count variance significantly increased as total template count grew. About 1.3 clones differed between technical replicates, versus 16.4 and 19 over time.

The table came from immunoSEQ multiplex PCR; TCRdb's copy has only in-frame clones and leaves some out. Among over 85,000 clones listed, about 91% were seen once. The CDR3 totals 15 residues. V shed 0 bases and J shed 0 bases, with 9 bases lying between them. Germline V gives CDR1 MGHRA, CDR2 YSYEKL. No infections or other immune events were documented during collection. Comments on this clone: As yet, its antigen is unknown.

The V call is TRBV4-1, the J call TRBJ2-7; D is unresolved. This sequence was found in a person aged 18 to 75 in good health. The sequencing sample was made of blood. The CDR3 region is CASSQETGSSYEQYF. The CDR3 DNA reads TGCGCCAGCAGCCAAGAAACGGGCAGCTCCTACGAGCAGTACTTC.